Below are 11 T cell receptor beta chains sequenced from a single sample in a study of T cell responses to AZD1222 COVID-19 vaccine. Some clones are missing from TCRdb's copy, which holds only in-frame ones; the method was immunoSEQ multiplex PCR. Altogether about 140,000 clones are present, roughly 90% being singletons, with the ten largest covering approximately 4.8%. This material consisted of peripheral blood, taken on day 0 of AZD1222 vaccination. The receptors were sampled from an adult in good health.

The rearrangement uses TRBV6-4 and TRBJ1-2, with 7 bases that match TRBD1. Germline V lookup: CDR1 MRHNA, CDR2 SNTAGT. The CDR3 has 13 residues. Trimming took 5 bases from V and 2 from J; bases not matched to a gene: 2. In DNA form, the CDR3 reads TGTGCCAGCAGTCCGACAGGGAACTATGGCTACACCTTC. Translation gives CASSPTGNYGYTF.

V usage is TRBV5-1 and J usage is TRBJ1-2, with D perhaps TRBD1 (6 bases). Per germline, CDR1 SGHRS and CDR2 YFSETQ. The CDR3 contains 13 residues. With 3 bases removed from V and 4 bases from J, the gap between germline ends came to 10 bases. In nucleotides, the CDR3 is TGCGCCAGCAGCTCGGGACAATTCTATGGCTACACCTTC. It yields the protein CASSSGQFYGYTF.

The rearrangement uses TRBV13 and TRBJ1-2; D unclear. Between the trimmed V and J ends, which lost 5 bases and 8 bases, there was a span of 12 bases. CDR3 length equals 12 residues. Looked up from germline, CDR1 is PRHDT and CDR2 is FYEKMQ (reference sequence). In DNA form, the CDR3 reads TGTGCCAGCAGCCGTCAAGGCTTCGGCTACACCTTC. As protein: CASSRQGFGYTF.

The V and J genes are TRBV19 and TRBJ2-7; 7 bases line up with TRBD1. The CDR3 loop spans 15 amino acids. V lost 5 bases to trimming and J lost 3 bases; unmatched junction nucleotides: 10. CDR1 and CDR2 (germline): LNHDA, SQIVND (reference sequence). The CDR3 DNA sequence: TGTGCCAGTAGTGTTGACAGGGCCGCAGGCTACGAGCAGTACTTC. Protein: CASSVDRAAGYEQYF.

The rearrangement uses TRBV4-1 and TRBJ1-2; 8 bases are a match to TRBD1. The CDR3 loop spans 16 amino acids. Germline CDR1 and CDR2: MGHRA and YSYEKL. Losses at the gene ends were 4 bases for V and 8 bases for J; bases not matched to a gene: 15. The CDR3 DNA follows: TGCGCCAGCAGCCGCGGACAGGGAGCCAGGACTGGCGGCTACACCTTC. Amino acid sequence: CASSRGQGARTGGYTF.

V gene TRBV28 combines with J gene TRBJ2-7; the D gene is possibly TRBD2 (6 bases). Trimming shortened V by 6 bases and J by 5 bases, and 20 bases separated the two germline ends. Germline V gives CDR1 MDHEN, CDR2 SYDVKM. This CDR3 comprises 15 residues. As DNA, the CDR3 is TGTGCCAGCAGCCCCCTCGGGAGAACTCATCACGAGCAGTACTTC. Protein product: CASSPLGRTHHEQYF. The full variable domain, with the rest looked up from reference TRBV28 and TRBJ2-7, is DVKVTQSSRYLVKRTGEKVFLECVQDMDHENMFWYRQDPGLGLRLIYFSYDVKMKEKGDIPEGYSVSREKKERFSLILESASTNQTSMYLCASSPLGRTHHEQYFGPGTRLTVT.

The chain has TRBV6-1 and TRBJ1-6; D call uncertain. The CDR3 runs to 11 residues. Germline CDR1 MNHNS, CDR2 SASEGT. The V end was cut by 3 bases, the J end by 18 bases, with 12 bases between. DNA of the CDR3: TGTGCCAGCAGTGATAGGGAGAACCACCACTTT. Residues: CASSDRENHHF.

The chain has TRBV5-8 and TRBJ2-1; a possible D gene is TRBD2 (6 bases). This CDR3 is built from 14 residues. The ends were cut back, 0 bases at V and 9 bases at J, with 13 bases in the middle. Germline-derived CDR1 and CDR2 are SGHTS and YDEGEE. This CDR3 reads CASSLAGLVIEQFF. In nucleotides, the CDR3 is TGTGCCAGCAGCTTGGCGGGACTGGTAATTGAGCAGTTCTTC.

This chain connects TRBV19 to TRBJ1-5, with a tentative D call TRBD1 (6 bases). Germline V lookup: CDR1 LNHDA, CDR2 SQIVND (reference sequence). V was clipped by 7 bases and J by 4 bases, with 14 bases between them. The CDR3 runs to 14 residues. The CDR3 protein is CASIEQGRNQPQHF. The CDR3 coding sequence is TGTGCCAGTATAGAACAGGGACGGAATCAGCCCCAGCATTTT.

V gene TRBV3-1 (or the pseudogene TRBV3-2) combines with J gene TRBJ2-3; 8 positions agree with TRBD2. The V segment lost 7 bases and the J segment 5 bases; nucleotides outside the gene matches: 11. In germline, CDR1 is LGHDT, CDR2 YNNKEL (reference sequence). The CDR3 loop spans 15 amino acids. CDR3 protein: CASTSAGASRDTQYF. The CDR3 DNA is TGTGCCAGCACCTCAGCGGGGGCCTCGAGAGATACGCAGTATTTT.

V gene TRBV29-1 combines with J gene TRBJ2-1; weak D call: TRBD2 (6 bases). The V gene lost 6 bases and the J gene lost 0 bases, with 9 bases spanning the gap. The CDR3 has 13 amino acids. From germline, CDR1 is SQVTM and CDR2 ANQGSEA. The CDR3: CSVRGSSYNEQFF. CDR3 nucleotides: TGCAGCGTCCGGGGGTCCTCCTACAATGAGCAGTTCTTC.